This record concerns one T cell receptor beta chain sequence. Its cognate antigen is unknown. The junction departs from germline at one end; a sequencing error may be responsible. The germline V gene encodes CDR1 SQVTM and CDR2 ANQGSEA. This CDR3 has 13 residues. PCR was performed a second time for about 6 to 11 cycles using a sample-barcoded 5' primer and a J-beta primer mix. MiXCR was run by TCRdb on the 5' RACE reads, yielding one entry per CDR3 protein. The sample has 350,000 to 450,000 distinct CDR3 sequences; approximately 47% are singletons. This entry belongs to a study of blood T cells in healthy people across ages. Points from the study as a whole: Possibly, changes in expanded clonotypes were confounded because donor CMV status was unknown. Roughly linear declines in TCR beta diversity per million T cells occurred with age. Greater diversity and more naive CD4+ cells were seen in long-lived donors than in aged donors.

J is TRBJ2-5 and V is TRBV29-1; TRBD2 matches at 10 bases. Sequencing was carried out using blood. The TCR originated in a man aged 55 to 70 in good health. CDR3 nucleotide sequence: TGCAGTGTTGTACTAGCGGGGCAAGGGGCCCAGTACTTC. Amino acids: CSVVLAGQGAQYF.